The rows below give T cell receptor beta chains drawn from one sample of a study of blood T cell repertoires in COVID-19. Sequenced by immunoSEQ multiplex PCR; TCRdb stores in-frame clones only, minus some. The sample consists of 150,000 to 200,000 clones, about 85% of them appearing once. Sequencing used peripheral blood. These receptors all stem from a man aged 65-85 years with active or convalescent COVID-19. The CDR3 runs from the conserved cysteine through the conserved F or W. Fields, in order: J gene, clone size, V gene, D gene, CDR3 protein, CDR3 DNA. The D gene is left open where the match is weak. Only part of the rows carry a size: once, few, many, or a class if the clone is expanded.

J: TRBJ1-2
size: NA
V: TRBV6-5
D: NA
CDR3: CASTLRGRGGGYTF
DNA: TGTGCCAGCACCCTACGGGGCAGGGGTGGGGGCTACACCTTC

J: TRBJ2-2
size: NA
V: TRBV10-2
D: TRBD1
CDR3: CASSVRQGAGGELFF
DNA: TGCGCCAGCAGTGTCCGGCAGGGGGCAGGCGGGGAGCTGTTTTTT

J: TRBJ1-3
size: NA
V: TRBV10-3
D: NA
CDR3: CAISETGPPGNTIYF
DNA: TGTGCCATCAGTGAAACAGGTCCTCCTGGGAACACCATATATTTT

J: TRBJ1-4
size: NA
V: TRBV2
D: NA
CDR3: CASRAGLEKLFF
DNA: TGTGCCAGCAGAGCCGGGTTAGAAAAACTGTTTTTT

J: TRBJ1-6
size: once
V: TRBV2
D: TRBD1
CDR3: CARDTGDNSPLHF
DNA: TGTGCCAGGGATACAGGGGATAATTCACCCCTTCACTTT

J: TRBJ2-3
size: NA
V: TRBV12-2
D: NA
CDR3: CASRLVEGRTGSGDTQYF
DNA: TGTGCAAGTCGCTTAGTAGAGGGGAGGACAGGATCTGGGGATACGCAGTATTTT

J: TRBJ1-1
size: NA
V: TRBV5-1
D: NA
CDR3: CASSPGGWNTEAFF
DNA: TGCGCCAGCAGCCCCGGGGGGTGGAACACTGAAGCTTTCTTT

J: TRBJ2-5
size: once
V: TRBV10-2
D: NA
CDR3: CASTTGNPETQYF
DNA: TGCGCCAGCACCACAGGGAACCCAGAGACCCAGTACTTC

J: TRBJ1-1
size: NA
V: TRBV12-3/TRBV12-4
D: NA
CDR3: CASSLAVGKAFF
DNA: TGTGCCAGCAGTTTAGCGGTCGGTAAAGCTTTCTTT

J: TRBJ2-5
size: NA
V: TRBV6-5
D: NA
CDR3: CASSYRNRLETQYF
DNA: TGTGCCAGCAGTTACCGGAACAGGTTGGAGACCCAGTACTTC

J: TRBJ2-4
size: NA
V: TRBV11-2
D: TRBD1
CDR3: CASSTTGTKNIQYF
DNA: TGTGCCAGCAGCACGACAGGGACCAAAAACATTCAGTACTTC

J: TRBJ2-5
size: NA
V: TRBV2
D: TRBD2
CDR3: CASRLEERGADRTQYF
DNA: TGTGCCAGCAGGCTCGAGGAGCGGGGGGCTGATCGGACCCAGTACTTC

J: TRBJ1-1
size: NA
V: TRBV12-3/TRBV12-4
D: TRBD1
CDR3: CASRRDSNTEAFF
DNA: TGTGCCAGCAGGCGGGACAGCAACACTGAAGCTTTCTTT

J: TRBJ1-5
size: NA
V: TRBV28
D: NA
CDR3: CASSLEGFKHF
DNA: TGTGCCAGCAGCCTAGAGGGTTTTAAGCATTTT

J: TRBJ2-5
size: NA
V: TRBV30
D: TRBD2
CDR3: CAWSETSGREKTQYF
DNA: TGTGCCTGGAGTGAGACTAGCGGGAGGGAGAAGACCCAGTACTTC

J: TRBJ2-1
size: few
V: TRBV4-3
D: TRBD1
CDR3: CASSQAEGAWNEQFF
DNA: TGCGCCAGCAGCCAAGCAGAGGGGGCGTGGAATGAGCAGTTCTTC

J: TRBJ1-2
size: NA
V: TRBV28
D: TRBD1
CDR3: CASSSQGAGYGYTF
DNA: TGTGCCAGCAGTTCTCAGGGGGCGGGCTATGGCTACACCTTC

J: TRBJ2-2
size: NA
V: TRBV5-8
D: NA
CDR3: CASSLDSGKAGELFF
DNA: TGTGCCAGCAGCTTGGATTCAGGGAAGGCCGGGGAGCTGTTTTTT

J: TRBJ2-7
size: NA
V: TRBV29-1
D: TRBD2
CDR3: CSAGTSGSYEQYF
DNA: TGCAGCGCAGGGACTAGCGGGAGCTACGAGCAGTACTTC

J: TRBJ2-5
size: NA
V: TRBV6-5
D: NA
CDR3: CASSYSSNQETQYF
DNA: TGTGCCAGCAGTTACTCGAGCAACCAAGAGACCCAGTACTTC

J: TRBJ1-5
size: NA
V: TRBV4-3
D: NA
CDR3: CASSQDVGGGRNQPQHF
DNA: TGCGCCAGCAGCCAAGATGTTGGAGGTGGGAGAAATCAGCCCCAGCATTTT

J: TRBJ2-1
size: NA
V: TRBV5-4
D: TRBD2
CDR3: CASRAGTSSDNEQFF
DNA: TGTGCCAGCAGAGCCGGGACTAGCTCAGACAATGAGCAGTTCTTC

J: TRBJ2-1
size: NA
V: TRBV7-2
D: TRBD1
CDR3: CASSFWYEGQGTFF
DNA: TGTGCCAGCAGCTTTTGGTATGAGGGACAGGGTACGTTCTTC

J: TRBJ2-3
size: NA
V: TRBV5-1
D: TRBD2
CDR3: CASSLELAGDTQYF
DNA: TGCGCCAGCAGCTTGGAACTAGCGGGGGATACGCAGTATTTT